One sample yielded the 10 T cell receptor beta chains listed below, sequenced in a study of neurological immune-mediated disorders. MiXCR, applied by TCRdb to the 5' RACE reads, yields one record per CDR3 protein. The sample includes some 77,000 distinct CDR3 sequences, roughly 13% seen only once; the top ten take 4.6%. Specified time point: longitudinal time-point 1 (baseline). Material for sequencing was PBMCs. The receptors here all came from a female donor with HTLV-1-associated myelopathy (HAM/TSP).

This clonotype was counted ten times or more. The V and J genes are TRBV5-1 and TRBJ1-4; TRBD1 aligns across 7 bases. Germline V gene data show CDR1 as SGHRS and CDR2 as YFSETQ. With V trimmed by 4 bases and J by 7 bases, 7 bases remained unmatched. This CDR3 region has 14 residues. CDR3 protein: CASSNDRVGEKLFF. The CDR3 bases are TGCGCCAGCAGCAACGACAGGGTGGGTGAAAAACTGTTTTTT.

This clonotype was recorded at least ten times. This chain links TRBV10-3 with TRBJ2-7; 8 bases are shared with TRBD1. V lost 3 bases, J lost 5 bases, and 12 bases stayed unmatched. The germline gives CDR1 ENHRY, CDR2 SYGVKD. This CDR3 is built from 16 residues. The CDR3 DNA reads TGTGCCATCAGTGACGTCCGACAGGGGAACTTTGACGAGCAGTACTTC. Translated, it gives CAISDVRQGNFDEQYF.

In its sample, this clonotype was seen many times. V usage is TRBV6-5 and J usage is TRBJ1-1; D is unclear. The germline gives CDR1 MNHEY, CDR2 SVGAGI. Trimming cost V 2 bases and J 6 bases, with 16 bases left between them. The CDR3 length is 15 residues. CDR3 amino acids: CASSYGRQVNAEAFF. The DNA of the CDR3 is TGTGCCAGCAGTTACGGCAGGCAGGTTAACGCTGAAGCTTTCTTT.

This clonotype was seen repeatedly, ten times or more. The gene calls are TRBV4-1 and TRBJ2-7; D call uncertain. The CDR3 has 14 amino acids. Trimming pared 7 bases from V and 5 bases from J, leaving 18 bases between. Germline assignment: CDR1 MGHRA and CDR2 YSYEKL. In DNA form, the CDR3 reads TGCGCCAGCACCCCCACAAGGTACGCCGACGAGCAGTACTTC. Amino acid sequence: CASTPTRYADEQYF.

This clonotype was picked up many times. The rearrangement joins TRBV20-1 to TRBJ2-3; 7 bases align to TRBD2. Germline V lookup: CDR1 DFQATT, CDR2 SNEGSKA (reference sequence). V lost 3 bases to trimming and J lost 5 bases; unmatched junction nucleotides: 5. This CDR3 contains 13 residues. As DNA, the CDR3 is TGCAGTGCTAGGGGGGGGTATAAAGATACGCAGTATTTT. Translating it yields CSARGGYKDTQYF.

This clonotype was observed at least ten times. CDR3 sequence (DNA): TGTGCCAGCAGTTGGGGTAGCGGGGTGACTTATGAGCAGTTCTTC. Protein product: CASSWGSGVTYEQFF. J is TRBJ2-1 and V is TRBV12-3 or TRBV12-4; 8 nucleotides agree with TRBD2. CDR3 length: 15 amino acids. The V gene end was trimmed by 4 bases and the J gene end by 8 bases; junction bases not matched to a gene: 10.

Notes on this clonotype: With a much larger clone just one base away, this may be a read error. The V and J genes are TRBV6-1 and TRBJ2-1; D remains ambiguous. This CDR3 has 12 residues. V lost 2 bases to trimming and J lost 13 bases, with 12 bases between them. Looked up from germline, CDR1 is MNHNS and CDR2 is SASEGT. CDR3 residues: CASSEWIRAQFF. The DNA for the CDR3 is TGTGCCAGCAGTGAATGGATACGGGCACAGTTCTTC.

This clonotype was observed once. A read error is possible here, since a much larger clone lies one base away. DNA of the CDR3: TGCAGTGCCCTGACTAGTCTGAACACCGGGGAGCTGTTTTTT. It encodes CSALTSLNTGELFF. This chain links TRBV20-1 with TRBJ2-2, with TRBD2 as a possible D gene (6 bases). The CDR3 consists of 14 residues. From germline, CDR1 is DFQATT and CDR2 SNEGSKA (reference sequence). Trimming took off 6 bases at V and 1 base at J, with 12 bases between the two ends.

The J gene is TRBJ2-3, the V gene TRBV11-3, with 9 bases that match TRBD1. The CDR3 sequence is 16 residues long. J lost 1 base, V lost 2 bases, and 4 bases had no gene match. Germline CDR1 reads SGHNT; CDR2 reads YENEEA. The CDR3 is CASSLTWDRGTDTQYF. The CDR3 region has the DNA TGTGCCAGCAGCTTAACTTGGGACAGGGGCACAGATACGCAGTATTTT.

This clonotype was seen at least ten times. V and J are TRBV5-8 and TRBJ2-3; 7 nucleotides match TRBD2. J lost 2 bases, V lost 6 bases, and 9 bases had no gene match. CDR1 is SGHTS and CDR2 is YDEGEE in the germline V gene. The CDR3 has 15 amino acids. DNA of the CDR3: TGTGCCAGCACCCCACGGCTAGCGGCCACAGATACGCAGTATTTT. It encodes CASTPRLAATDTQYF.